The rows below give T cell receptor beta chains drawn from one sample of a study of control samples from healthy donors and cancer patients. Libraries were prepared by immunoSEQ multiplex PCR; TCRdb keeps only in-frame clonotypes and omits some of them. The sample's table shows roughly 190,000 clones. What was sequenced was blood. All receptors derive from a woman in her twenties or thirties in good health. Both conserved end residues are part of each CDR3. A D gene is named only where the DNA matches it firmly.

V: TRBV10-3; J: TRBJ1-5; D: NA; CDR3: CAISEGGWVGQPQHF; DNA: TGTGCCATCAGTGAGGGGGGCTGGGTGGGTCAGCCCCAGCATTTT
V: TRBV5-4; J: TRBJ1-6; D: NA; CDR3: CASSGARGNYNSPLHF; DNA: TGTGCCAGCAGCGGTGCTCGCGGAAACTATAATTCACCCCTCCACTTT
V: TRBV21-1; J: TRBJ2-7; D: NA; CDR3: CASSKRTRDYEQYF; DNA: TGTGCCAGCAGCAAGCGGACACGCGACTACGAGCAGTACTTC
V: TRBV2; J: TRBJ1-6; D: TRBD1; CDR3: CASRGTGNSPLHF; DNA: TGTGCCAGCAGAGGGACAGGAAATTCACCCCTCCACTTT
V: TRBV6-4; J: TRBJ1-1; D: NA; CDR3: CASSFQVNTEAFF; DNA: TGTGCCAGCAGTTTTCAGGTAAACACTGAAGCTTTCTTT
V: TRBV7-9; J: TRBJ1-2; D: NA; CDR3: CASSSEGPSYGYTF; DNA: TGTGCCAGCAGTTCGGAGGGACCGAGCTATGGCTACACCTTC
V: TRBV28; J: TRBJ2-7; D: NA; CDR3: CASSLSGEQYF; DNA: TGTGCCAGCAGTTTATCTGGGGAGCAGTACTTC
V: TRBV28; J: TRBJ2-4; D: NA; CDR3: CASSLWGREAKNIQYF; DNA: TGTGCCAGCAGTTTATGGGGGCGGGAAGCCAAAAACATTCAGTACTTC
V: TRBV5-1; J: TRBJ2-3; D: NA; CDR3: CASSPRESDTQYF; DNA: TGCGCCAGCAGCCCCCGGGAGTCCGATACGCAGTATTTT
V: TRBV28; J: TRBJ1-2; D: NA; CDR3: CASSLLRGRGGYTF; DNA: TGTGCCAGCAGTTTGCTCAGGGGTCGTGGTGGCTACACCTTC
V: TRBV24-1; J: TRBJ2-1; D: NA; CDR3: CATSAWTGPHLSYNEQFF; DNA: TGTGCCACCAGTGCCTGGACCGGGCCGCACCTTTCCTACAATGAGCAGTTCTTC
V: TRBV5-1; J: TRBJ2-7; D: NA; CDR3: CASSPQGYEQYF; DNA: TGCGCCAGCAGCCCACAGGGCTACGAGCAGTACTTC
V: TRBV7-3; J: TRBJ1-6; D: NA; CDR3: CASSLNGQGRSPLHF; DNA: TGTGCCAGCAGCTTAAACGGTCAGGGGAGATCACCCCTCCACTTT
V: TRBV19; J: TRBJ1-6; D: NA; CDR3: CASSNHLAGRTPLHF; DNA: TGTGCCAGTAGTAATCACTTGGCAGGGAGGACACCCCTCCACTTT
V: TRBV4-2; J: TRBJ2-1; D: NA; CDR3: CASREENNEQFF; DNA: TGTGCCAGCAGGGAAGAGAACAATGAGCAGTTCTTC
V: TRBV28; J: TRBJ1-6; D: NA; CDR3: CASSLQGDNSPLHF; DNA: TGTGCCAGCAGTTTACAGGGAGACAATTCACCCCTCCACTTT
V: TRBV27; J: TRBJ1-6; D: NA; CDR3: CASSLRGWNSPLHF; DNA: TGTGCCAGCAGTCTGCGGGGTTGGAATTCACCCCTCCACTTT
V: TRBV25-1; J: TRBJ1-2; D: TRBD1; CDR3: CASSDPPGQGNYGYTF; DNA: TGTGCCAGCAGTGACCCCCCGGGACAGGGTAACTATGGCTACACCTTC